Detailed here is one T cell receptor beta chain. In the original analysis: Reference gene primer amplification in the assay estimated nucleated cell counts. Only in-frame clones appear in the TCRdb table, and some are missing; sequencing was by immunoSEQ multiplex PCR. V, J and clone size reflect that table, while D and trimming were determined from the DNA. This table holds roughly 57,000 clones, 80% to 85% found once. Followed longitudinally, the Seattle patients had been enrolled during active infection. This entry is derived from a study of blood T cell repertoires in COVID-19. Study at large: Sample material is recorded as cDNA or gDNA derived from T cells, B-cell-depleted T cells, or PBMCs.

The germline gives CDR1 ENHRY, CDR2 SYGVKD. Between the trimmed V and J ends, which lost 11 bases and 3 bases, there was a span of 13 bases. CDR3 size: 12 residues. The sequencing input was peripheral blood. The TCR was taken from a man in his thirties or forties with COVID-19, enrolled during active disease. V gene TRBV10-3 combines with J gene TRBJ1-2; no firm D call. The CDR3 DNA reads TGTGCCTCCCTGGCAGGATACTATGGCTACACCTTC. It encodes CASLAGYYGYTF.